There are many counts of the clone carrying this T cell receptor (beta chain). The presence of a unique molecular identifier marked each TCR cDNA molecule. Each CDR3 protein gets one entry after TCRdb re-called the 5' RACE reads with MiXCR. The repertoire holds some 32,000 distinct CDR3 sequences, with 8% to 13% as singletons. The time point is: blood at routine non-recurrence follow-up after resection. Unsorted samples of tumor, nontumor lung or frozen PBMC had their whole RNA sequenced. These data originate in a study of spatial heterogeneity in lung cancer. At the level of the study: The follow-up PBMC samples were sequenced whenever they were available. The median time to follow-up was approximately 2 years after resection. Unique TCR and UMI combinations averaged more than ten appearances each in raw reads.

Deletions cut 4 bases from V and 1 base from J, with 4 bases between. The CDR3 totals 11 residues. CDR1 is SQVTM and CDR2 is ANQGSEA in the germline V gene. The sequenced sample was PBMCs, obtained at follow-up. The source of this sequence is a female donor with early-stage non-small cell lung cancer. This chain joins TRBV29-1 and TRBJ1-1, with D hard to call. Here the CDR3 reads CSVVGNTEAFF. The CDR3, as DNA: TGCAGCGTTGTGGGGAACACTGAAGCTTTCTTT.